This T cell receptor beta chain derives from a study of sequential checkpoint blockade in melanoma. Study background: Patients were randomized 1:1 to nivolumab-then-ipilimumab or ipilimumab-then-nivolumab first-line. Both treatment sequences were followed by maintenance nivolumab.

Regarding treatment: randomized to nivolumab then ipilimumab (arm A) or the reverse (arm B). DNA-damaging chemotherapy had not been given to any patient beforehand. Sorted cells were live CD3+CD8+, lacking CD19 and CD56, from PBMCs. Some clones are missing from TCRdb's copy, which holds only in-frame ones; the method was immunoSEQ multiplex PCR. The sample has 35,000 to 45,000 clones, approximately 90% seen once. Trimming removed 3 bases from V and 2 bases from J; junction bases left unmatched: 4. Germline CDR1 is LNHDA and CDR2 is SQIVND (reference sequence). The CDR3 is made up of 15 amino acids. This sequence originates from a human donor with melanoma. The specimen comprised CD8+ T cells sorted from blood (inferred from file names), sampled from a patient given nivolumab and ipilimumab in sequence. The V call is TRBV19, the J call TRBJ2-1; 7 bases are shared with TRBD2. The CDR3 is CASSISSGTYNEQFF. The CDR3 region has the DNA TGTGCCAGTAGTATTTCTAGCGGAACCTACAATGAGCAGTTCTTC.